This entry lists 21 T cell receptor beta chains sequenced from one sample in a study of cytomegalovirus exposure and HLA in healthy donors. In the PCR, 60 Vbeta and 13 Jbeta primers were used. The data were produced by immunoSEQ multiplex PCR, yet TCRdb's version contains in-frame clones alone and is incomplete. The sample has fewer than 150,000 clones, approximately 15% seen once. The sample consisted of PBMCs. The receptors come from a woman younger than 30 in good health and CMV-seronegative.

The chain has TRBV29-1 and TRBJ2-5; D may be TRBD2 (5 bases). V lost 7 bases and J 9 bases, leaving 18 bases between the germline ends. The CDR3 length is 12 residues. The germline V gene has CDR1 SQVTM and CDR2 ANQGSEA. The CDR3 nucleotides read TGCAGCGCCGGGTTTAGGGCGGAGGCCCAGTACTTC. Residues: CSAGFRAEAQYF.

The table lists this clone with a few counts. The rearrangement joins TRBV5-1 to TRBJ2-1; D possibly corresponds to TRBD1 (8 bases). Trimming pared 4 bases from V and 5 bases from J, leaving 22 bases between. This CDR3 is 17 amino acids long. Germline CDR1 and CDR2: SGHRS and YFSETQ. This chain's CDR3 is CASSTQGAREGDNEQFF. CDR3 DNA sequence: TGCGCCAGCAGCACTCAGGGGGCGAGGGAGGGAGACAATGAGCAGTTCTTC.

The chain carries TRBV28 and TRBJ1-1; D is possibly TRBD1 (6 bases). Germline-derived CDR1 and CDR2 are MDHEN and SYDVKM. V lost 6 bases and J lost 1, with 9 bases in between. CDR3 size: 13 residues. The CDR3 DNA reads TGTGCCAGCAGCCCGACAGGGAACACTGAAGCTTTCTTT. As protein: CASSPTGNTEAFF.

This clone was counted a few times. The chain couples TRBV7-9 to TRBJ1-4, with 10 positions matching TRBD1. Losses at the gene ends were 5 bases for V and 6 bases for J; bases not matched to a gene: 6. CDR1 and CDR2 from the germline V gene are SEHNR and FQNEAQ (reference sequence). CDR3 length: 15 amino acids. The CDR3 here is CASSTPGQGHEKLFF. The CDR3 nucleotides are TGTGCCAGCAGCACCCCGGGACAGGGGCATGAAAAACTGTTTTTT.

In this sample, this clone turned up a few times. V gene TRBV7-2 combines with J gene TRBJ2-5; D gene ambiguous. Trimming shortened V by 3 bases and J by 5 bases, and 7 bases separated the two germline ends. Germline CDR1 is SGHTA and CDR2 is FQGNSA. The CDR3 sequence is 12 residues long. The CDR3 DNA reads TGTGCCAGCAGCTTCCCTACGGAGACCCAGTACTTC. Amino acid sequence: CASSFPTETQYF.

V usage is TRBV28 and J usage is TRBJ1-3; the D is unclear. V was trimmed by 2 bases and J by 8 bases, leaving 7 bases between them. The CDR3 consists of 12 residues. Germline V gene data show CDR1 as MDHEN and CDR2 as SYDVKM. The CDR3 sequence: CASSLTRDTIYF. The CDR3 region has the DNA TGTGCCAGCAGTTTAACGAGGGACACCATATATTTT.

The chain has TRBV6-5 and TRBJ2-2; D possibly corresponds to TRBD2 (5 bases). CDR1 and CDR2 from the germline V gene are MNHEY and SVGAGI. This CDR3 contains 16 residues. The ends were cut back, 0 bases at V and 6 bases at J, with 14 bases in the middle. Here the CDR3 reads CASSYSRVGGPGELFF. As DNA, the CDR3 is TGTGCCAGCAGTTACTCGAGAGTCGGCGGGCCCGGGGAGCTGTTTTTT.

The V gene is TRBV10-3, the J gene TRBJ1-2; 8 bases are a match to TRBD1. V gave up 7 bases and J gave up 8 bases; unmatched junction bases: 3. The CDR3 loop spans 11 amino acids. CDR1 and CDR2 from the germline V gene are ENHRY and SYGVKD. The CDR3 here is CAIKQGGGYTF. DNA of the CDR3: TGTGCCATCAAACAGGGGGGAGGCTACACCTTC.

This clone was counted between two and nine times. CDR3: CASRPQERTGELFF. DNA for the CDR3: TGTGCCAGCAGACCTCAAGAGCGGACCGGGGAGCTGTTTTTT. The chain combines TRBV2 with TRBJ2-2; D possibly corresponds to TRBD2 (5 bases). V was trimmed by 6 bases and J by 5 bases, leaving 13 bases between them. Germline CDR1 and CDR2: SNHLY and FYNNEI. The CDR3 spans 14 residues. The full variable domain, with the rest looked up from reference TRBV2 and TRBJ2-2, is EPEVTQTPSHQVTQMGQEVILRCVPISNHLYFYWYRQILGQKVEFLVSFYNNEISEKSEIFDDQFSVERPDGSNFTLKIRSTKLEDSAMYFCASRPQERTGELFFGEGSRLTVL.

V is TRBV6-1 and J is TRBJ2-1; 13 bases are a match to TRBD2. Trimming removed 4 bases from V and 9 bases from J; junction bases left unmatched: 6. CDR1 is MNHNS and CDR2 is SASEGT in the germline V gene. This CDR3 contains 15 residues. The CDR3 region has the DNA TGTGCCAGCAGTGTCATACTAGCGGGAGGGCCTGAGCAGTTCTTC. Translation: CASSVILAGGPEQFF.

The genes are TRBV9 and TRBJ1-2; D is unresolved. Germline CDR1 and CDR2: SGDLS and YYNGEE. The CDR3 length is 14 residues. With 0 bases removed from V and 4 bases from J, the gap between germline ends came to 10 bases. The CDR3 is CASSVEVIGYGYTF. The CDR3 DNA is TGTGCCAGCAGCGTAGAAGTTATCGGCTATGGCTACACCTTC.

V is TRBV30 and J is TRBJ2-1; TRBD1 aligns across 12 bases. The length of the CDR3 is 14 residues. Germline V gene sequence: CDR1 GTSNPN, CDR2 SVGIG (reference sequence). Unmatched junction bases numbered 5, after V lost 3 bases and J lost 8 bases. This CDR3 is CAWSPGQGADEQFF. The CDR3 DNA follows: TGTGCCTGGAGCCCGGGACAGGGGGCCGATGAGCAGTTCTTC.

The chain links TRBV5-1 to TRBJ2-1; the D is unclear. CDR1 and CDR2 from the germline V gene are SGHRS and YFSETQ. V lost 0 bases and J 6 bases, leaving 13 bases between the germline ends. The CDR3 covers 15 residues. CDR3 sequence reads: CASSLVVTSGNEQFF. The DNA of the CDR3 is TGCGCCAGCAGCTTGGTGGTCACGTCAGGCAATGAGCAGTTCTTC.

J is TRBJ1-5 and V is TRBV30, with a tentative D call TRBD1 (6 bases). The CDR3 runs to 12 residues. The germline V gene encodes CDR1 GTSNPN and CDR2 SVGIG (reference sequence). The ends were cut back, 1 base at V and 7 bases at J, with 8 bases in the middle. The CDR3 here is CAWSDRDQPQHF. In DNA, the CDR3 is TGTGCCTGGAGTGACAGGGACCAGCCCCAGCATTTT.

This clone was observed a handful of times. The chain recombines TRBV28 with TRBJ1-5, with D unclear. Trimming cost V 6 bases and J 1 base, with 10 bases left between them. The CDR3 covers 14 residues. Germline lookup yields CDR1 MDHEN and CDR2 SYDVKM. The CDR3 DNA sequence: TGTGCCAGCAGGGCAGTCGTCAGCAATCAGCCCCAGCATTTT. Translation gives CASRAVVSNQPQHF.

This clone was detected only a few times. The chain couples TRBV7-9 to TRBJ1-1; the D gene is possibly TRBD1 (5 bases). This CDR3 is built from 17 residues. The V end lost 2 bases, the J end lost 2 bases, and 18 bases lay between the germline ends. In germline, CDR1 is SEHNR, CDR2 FQNEAQ (reference sequence). The CDR3 nucleotides are TGTGCCAGCAGCTTATCCCGTGGGGGAGGGAGAAACACTGAAGCTTTCTTT. Amino acid sequence: CASSLSRGGGRNTEAFF.

The gene calls are TRBV11-2 and TRBJ1-1; 9 positions match TRBD1. V lost 2 bases to trimming and J lost 7 bases; unmatched junction nucleotides: 2. Per the germline V gene, CDR1 is SGHAT and CDR2 is FQNNGV. The CDR3 sequence is 13 residues long. The CDR3 sequence is CASSLLGQGEAFF. In DNA, the CDR3 is TGTGCCAGCAGCTTATTGGGACAGGGTGAAGCTTTCTTT.

The rearrangement joins TRBV6-1 to TRBJ2-5; D might be TRBD1 (6 bases). The CDR3 has 16 residues. Trimming removed 1 base at V and 5 bases at J, with 17 bases between. Germline V gene data show CDR1 as MNHNS and CDR2 as SASEGT. In DNA form, the CDR3 reads TGTGCCAGCAGTGAAGTCGGAACAGGGATCCCCGAGACCCAGTACTTC. Translated, it gives CASSEVGTGIPETQYF.

This clone was seen more than once but under ten times. The J gene is TRBJ1-5, the V gene TRBV28; perhaps TRBD1 as D (6 bases). Germline loops: CDR1 MDHEN, CDR2 SYDVKM. This CDR3 has 16 residues. Trimming shortened V by 3 bases and J by 5 bases, and 17 bases separated the two germline ends. CDR3 bases: TGTGCCAGCAGTTTGGCGGGGGCCTCTTGGCATCAGCCCCAGCATTTT. It is translated as CASSLAGASWHQPQHF.

This clone was found a few times. The gene calls are TRBV7-6 and TRBJ1-6; no clear D gene. Trimming took off 5 bases at V and 12 bases at J, with 14 bases between the two ends. There are 13 residues in the CDR3. Germline CDR1 reads SGHVS; CDR2 reads FNYEAQ. CDR3 sequence: CASSRRNGVPLHF. The CDR3 nucleotides read TGTGCCAGCAGCCGGCGGAACGGGGTACCCCTCCACTTT. Looking up the rest from reference TRBV7-6 and TRBJ1-6 gives the full variable domain: GAGVSQSPRYKVTKRGQDVALRCDPISGHVSLYWYRQALGQGPEFLTYFNYEAQQDKSGLPNDRFSAERPEGSISTLTIQRTEQRDSAMYRCASSRRNGVPLHFGNGTRLTVT.

The rearrangement uses TRBV5-3 and TRBJ2-5; 13 bases align to TRBD2. Being an ORF, TRBV5-3 has a function that is uncertain. Trimming removed 0 bases from V and 4 bases from J; junction bases left unmatched: 6. CDR3 length equals 17 residues. The CDR3: CARSLGPLAGGPETQYF. The CDR3 DNA is TGTGCCAGAAGCTTGGGCCCACTAGCGGGGGGGCCAGAGACCCAGTACTTC.